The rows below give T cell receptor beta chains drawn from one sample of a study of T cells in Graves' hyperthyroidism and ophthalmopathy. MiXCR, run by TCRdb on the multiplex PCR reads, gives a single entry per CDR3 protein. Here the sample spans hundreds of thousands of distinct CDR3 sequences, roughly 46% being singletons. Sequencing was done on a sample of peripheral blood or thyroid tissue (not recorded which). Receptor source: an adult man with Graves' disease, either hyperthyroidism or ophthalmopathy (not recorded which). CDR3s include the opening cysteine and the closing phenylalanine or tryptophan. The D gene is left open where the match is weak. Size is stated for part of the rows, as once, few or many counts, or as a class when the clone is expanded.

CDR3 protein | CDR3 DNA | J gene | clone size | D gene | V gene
CASSLAAGGFYGYTF | TGTGCCAGCAGCTTAGCAGCAGGGGGCTTCTATGGCTACACCTTC | TRBJ1-2 | few | TRBD1 | TRBV7-2
CSVDGQNQETQYF | TGCAGCGTGGACGGACAGAACCAAGAGACCCAGTACTTC | TRBJ2-5 | many | NA | TRBV29-1
CASSLVGFDTEAFF | TGCGCCAGCAGCTTGGTAGGGTTCGACACTGAAGCTTTCTTT | TRBJ1-1 | many | NA | TRBV5-1
CASSELQGARTEAFF | TGTGCCAGCAGTGAGTTGCAGGGGGCAAGGACTGAAGCTTTCTTT | TRBJ1-1 | NA | TRBD1 | TRBV12-3/TRBV12-4
CASSVGGTGLGGELFF | TGTGCCAGCAGCGTCGGGGGGACAGGGTTAGGCGGGGAGCTGTTTTTT | TRBJ2-2 | few | TRBD1 | TRBV9
CASSSRDTTPLHF | TGTGCCAGCAGTTCCCGGGACACCACACCCCTCCACTTT | TRBJ1-6 | NA | NA | TRBV11-2
CSVDLQGYGYTF | TGCAGCGTTGATCTACAGGGTTATGGCTACACCTTC | TRBJ1-2 | many | NA | TRBV29-1
CAWNRDRGITEAFF | TGTGCCTGGAACCGAGACAGGGGAATCACTGAAGCTTTCTTT | TRBJ1-1 | NA | TRBD1 | TRBV19
CASSRTGGNEAFF | TGTGCCAGCAGTAGGACAGGGGGCAATGAAGCTTTCTTT | TRBJ1-1 | NA | TRBD1 | TRBV2
CASRRVRAINSNQPQHF | TGTGCCAGCAGAAGGGTCCGGGCGATAAATAGCAATCAGCCCCAGCATTTT | TRBJ1-5 | few | NA | TRBV2
CATRGQDWLGQPQHF | TGTGCCACCAGGGGACAGGACTGGTTGGGTCAGCCCCAGCATTTT | TRBJ1-5 | NA | TRBD1 | TRBV19
CSSDDRAPTKETQYF | TGCAGCAGTGATGACCGGGCTCCCACGAAAGAGACCCAGTACTTC | TRBJ2-5 | NA | NA | TRBV29-1
CASSNLRTDTQYF | TGTGCCAGCAGCAATTTACGTACAGATACGCAGTATTTT | TRBJ2-3 | NA | NA | TRBV7-2
CSFPERVGYTF | TGCAGTTTCCCCGAAAGGGTGGGCTACACCTTC | TRBJ1-2 | NA | NA | TRBV20-1
CAISEPGQGENYGYTF | TGTGCCATCAGTGAACCAGGACAGGGGGAGAACTATGGCTACACCTTC | TRBJ1-2 | NA | TRBD1 | TRBV10-3
CSVVRTRGTEAFF | TGCAGCGTTGTACGGACCAGAGGCACTGAAGCTTTCTTT | TRBJ1-1 | NA | NA | TRBV29-1
CASSQDRDNTGELFF | TGTGCCAGCAGCCAAGACAGGGACAACACCGGGGAGCTGTTTTTT | TRBJ2-2 | NA | TRBD1 | TRBV5-6
CASQRTGGMNTEAFF | TGCGCCAGCCAACGGACAGGGGGAATGAACACTGAAGCTTTCTTT | TRBJ1-1 | NA | TRBD1 | TRBV5-1
CRPTAMNTEAFF | TGCAGGCCGACAGCCATGAACACTGAAGCTTTCTTT | TRBJ1-1 | NA | NA | TRBV29-1
CASSPSGGGRQETQYF | TGTGCCAGCAGCCCCTCGGGAGGGGGTAGGCAAGAGACCCAGTACTTC | TRBJ2-5 | NA | TRBD2 | TRBV7-9
CASKAGSNTIYF | TGTGCCAGCAAGGCAGGGTCGAACACCATATATTTT | TRBJ1-3 | NA | NA | TRBV6-6
CASSFAQPASGRRTGELFF | TGTGCCAGCAGTTTTGCCCAGCCGGCTAGCGGGAGGCGCACCGGGGAGCTGTTTTTT | TRBJ2-2 | NA | TRBD2 | TRBV28
CSARETSGNYEQYF | TGCAGTGCTAGAGAGACTAGCGGGAACTACGAGCAGTACTTC | TRBJ2-7 | NA | TRBD2 | TRBV20-1
CASSYTGRIYEQYF | TGTGCCAGCAGTTACACAGGGAGGATCTACGAGCAGTACTTC | TRBJ2-7 | NA | NA | TRBV6-5
CATRSDRGLQETQYF | TGTGCCACTCGCTCGGACAGGGGGTTACAAGAGACCCAGTACTTC | TRBJ2-5 | few | TRBD1 | TRBV19
CASRLTGSANEKLFF | TGTGCCAGTAGGTTGACAGGCAGTGCTAATGAAAAACTGTTTTTT | TRBJ1-4 | NA | NA | TRBV19
CASSPRTGAGVSGQYF | TGTGCCAGCAGCCCCCGGACAGGGGCGGGAGTTTCGGGGCAGTACTTC | TRBJ2-7 | NA | TRBD1 | TRBV7-2
CSVAALGQSNSPLHF | TGCAGTGTAGCAGCCCTGGGGCAGTCTAATTCACCCCTCCACTTT | TRBJ1-6 | NA | NA | TRBV20-1
CASSVAGQGAITF | TGTGCCAGCAGCGTAGCGGGACAGGGCGCTATCACCTTC | TRBJ1-2 | NA | TRBD1 | TRBV9
CASSFGGQETQYF | TGTGCCAGCAGCTTTGGGGGGCAAGAGACCCAGTACTTC | TRBJ2-5 | many | NA | TRBV2
CASSQLAGTGELFF | TGCGCCAGCAGTCAACTAGCGGGAACCGGGGAGCTGTTTTTT | TRBJ2-2 | few | TRBD2 | TRBV10-1
CSPDRGEWEAFF | TGCAGCCCCGACAGGGGCGAGTGGGAAGCTTTCTTT | TRBJ1-1 | NA | TRBD1 | TRBV29-1
CASTLTGTGGLQPQHF | TGTGCCAGTACCCTAACTGGGACAGGGGGCTTACAGCCCCAGCATTTT | TRBJ1-5 | NA | TRBD1 | TRBV19
CASSLEEGTGNTEAFF | TGTGCCAGCAGCTTAGAAGAGGGGACGGGAAACACTGAAGCTTTCTTT | TRBJ1-1 | NA | NA | TRBV11-2
CSAFPRGGGNTF | TGCAGTGCTTTTCCCCGAGGGGGCGGGAACACCTTC | TRBJ1-2 | NA | TRBD1 | TRBV20-1
CSVDGGDWTGPYGYTF | TGCAGCGTTGATGGTGGGGATTGGACAGGGCCATATGGCTACACCTTC | TRBJ1-2 | once | TRBD1 | TRBV29-1
CASSLGLRDRGNSPLHF | TGTGCCAGCAGCTTAGGCCTTCGGGACAGGGGCAATTCACCCCTCCACTTT | TRBJ1-6 | NA | TRBD1 | TRBV7-2
CASSPTGGDSYGYTF | TGCGCCAGCAGCCCAACAGGGGGTGACAGCTATGGCTACACCTTC | TRBJ1-2 | NA | TRBD1 | TRBV5-1
CASSSSRGPNYGYTF | TGTGCCAGCAGCTCCTCGCGGGGGCCTAACTATGGCTACACCTTC | TRBJ1-2 | many | NA | TRBV7-9
CASSLGTDTNYGYTF | TGTGCCAGCAGCCTCGGGACAGACACTAACTATGGCTACACCTTC | TRBJ1-2 | NA | TRBD1 | TRBV9
CASSLAGDGGYTF | TGTGCCAGCAGCTTAGCCGGGGACGGCGGCTACACCTTC | TRBJ1-2 | many | NA | TRBV7-8
CASSQGGGLSGNTIYF | TGTGCCAGCAGCCAAGGAGGGGGCCTCTCTGGAAACACCATATATTTT | TRBJ1-3 | NA | TRBD1 | TRBV14
CSVAGQSGNTIYF | TGCAGCGTTGCGGGACAATCTGGAAACACCATATATTTT | TRBJ1-3 | NA | NA | TRBV29-1
CSARAWGDSNQPQHF | TGCAGTGCTAGAGCGTGGGGGGATAGCAATCAGCCCCAGCATTTT | TRBJ1-5 | few | NA | TRBV20-1
CASSEEARLGNSPLHF | TGTGCCAGCAGTGAAGAGGCGCGCCTGGGGAATTCACCCCTCCACTTT | TRBJ1-6 | NA | NA | TRBV10-3
CASSQEARYYGYTF | TGCGCCAGCAGCCAAGAGGCCAGATACTATGGCTACACCTTC | TRBJ1-2 | NA | NA | TRBV7-9
CAISELGQVLSYEHF | TGTGCCATCAGTGAGTTGGGACAGGTGTTATCCTACGAGCATTTT | TRBJ1-5 | NA | TRBD1 | TRBV10-3
CASLALAGGTGANVLTF | TGTGCCAGCCTCGCCCTAGCGGGGGGGACTGGGGCCAACGTCCTGACTTTC | TRBJ2-6 | NA | TRBD2 | TRBV6-1
CASSLVQGYGYAF | TGTGCCAGCAGCTTAGTACAGGGTTATGGCTACGCCTTC | TRBJ1-2 | NA | NA | TRBV7-2
CASVGQGVDGYTF | TGTGCCAGCGTCGGACAGGGGGTTGATGGCTACACCTTC | TRBJ1-2 | many | TRBD1 | TRBV12-3/TRBV12-4
CSVRRDPSPNTEAFF | TGCAGCGTACGACGCGACCCGAGCCCGAACACTGAAGCTTTCTTT | TRBJ1-1 | many | NA | TRBV29-1
CASSLTGTSGGAAETQYF | TGTGCCAGCAGCTTAACCGGGACTAGCGGGGGGGCGGCCGAGACCCAGTACTTC | TRBJ2-5 | few | TRBD2 | TRBV7-2
CATSDSGRNPYEHF | TGTGCCACCAGTGATAGCGGGAGAAACCCCTACGAGCATTTT | TRBJ1-5 | NA | NA | TRBV24-1
CASTLGTTYEQYF | TGTGCCAGTACTTTGGGGACAACCTACGAGCAGTACTTC | TRBJ2-7 | NA | NA | TRBV19
CAISESGPDRRPGNTIYF | TGTGCCATCAGTGAGTCGGGGCCGGACCGGAGGCCAGGAAACACCATATATTTT | TRBJ1-3 | many | NA | TRBV10-3
CASSESWRGPNNSPLHF | TGTGCCAGCAGTGAATCTTGGAGAGGGCCGAATAATTCACCCCTCCACTTT | TRBJ1-6 | NA | NA | TRBV25-1
CASSQNPSGDEQYF | TGTGCCAGCAGCCAAAACCCTAGCGGGGACGAGCAGTACTTC | TRBJ2-7 | NA | TRBD2 | TRBV12-3/TRBV12-4
CASSFLGAAGSEQYF | TGTGCCAGCAGTTTCCTAGGAGCTGCGGGGAGCGAGCAGTACTTC | TRBJ2-7 | few | NA | TRBV7-9
CASRGEETQYF | TGTGCCAGCAGAGGGGAGGAGACCCAGTACTTC | TRBJ2-5 | few | NA | TRBV6-6